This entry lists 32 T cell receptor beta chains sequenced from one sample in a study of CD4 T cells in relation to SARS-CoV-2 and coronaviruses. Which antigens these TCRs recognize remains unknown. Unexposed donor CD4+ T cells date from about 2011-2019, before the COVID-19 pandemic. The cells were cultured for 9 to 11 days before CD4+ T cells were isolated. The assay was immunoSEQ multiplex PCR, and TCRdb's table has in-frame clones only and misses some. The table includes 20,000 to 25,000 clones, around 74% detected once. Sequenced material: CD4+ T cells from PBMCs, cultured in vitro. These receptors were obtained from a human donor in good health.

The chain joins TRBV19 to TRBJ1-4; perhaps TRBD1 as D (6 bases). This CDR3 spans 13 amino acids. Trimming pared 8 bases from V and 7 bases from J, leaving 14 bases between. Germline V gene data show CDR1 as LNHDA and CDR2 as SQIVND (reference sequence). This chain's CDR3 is CASQQGLREKLFF. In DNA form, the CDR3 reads TGTGCCAGTCAGCAGGGGCTTCGTGAAAAACTGTTTTTT.

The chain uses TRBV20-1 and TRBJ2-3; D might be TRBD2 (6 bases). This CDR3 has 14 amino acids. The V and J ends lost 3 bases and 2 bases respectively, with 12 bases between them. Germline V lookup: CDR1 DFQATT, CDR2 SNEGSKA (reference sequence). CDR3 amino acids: CSASYGSVTDTQYF. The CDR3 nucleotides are TGCAGTGCTAGTTACGGGAGTGTCACAGATACGCAGTATTTT.

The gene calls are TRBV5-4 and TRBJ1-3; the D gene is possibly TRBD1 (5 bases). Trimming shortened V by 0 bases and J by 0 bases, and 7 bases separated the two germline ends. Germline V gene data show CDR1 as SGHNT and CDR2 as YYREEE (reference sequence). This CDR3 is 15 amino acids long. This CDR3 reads CASSLGQPSGNTIYF. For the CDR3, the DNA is TGTGCCAGCAGCTTGGGACAGCCCTCTGGAAACACCATATATTTT.

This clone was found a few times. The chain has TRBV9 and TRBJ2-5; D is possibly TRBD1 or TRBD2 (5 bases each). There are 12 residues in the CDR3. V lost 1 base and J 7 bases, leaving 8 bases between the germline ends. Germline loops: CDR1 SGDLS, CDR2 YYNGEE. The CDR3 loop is CASSVSGGTQYF. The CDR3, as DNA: TGTGCCAGCAGCGTATCTGGGGGGACCCAGTACTTC.

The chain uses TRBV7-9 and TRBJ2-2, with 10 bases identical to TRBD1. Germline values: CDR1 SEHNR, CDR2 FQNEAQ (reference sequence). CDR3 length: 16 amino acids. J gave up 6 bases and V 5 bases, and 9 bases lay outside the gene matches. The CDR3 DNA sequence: TGTGCCAGCAGCCTCGTGGGACAGGGGAAAGCCGGGGAGCTGTTTTTT. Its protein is CASSLVGQGKAGELFF.

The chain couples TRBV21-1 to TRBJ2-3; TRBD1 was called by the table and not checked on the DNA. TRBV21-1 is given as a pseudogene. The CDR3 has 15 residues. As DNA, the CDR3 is TGTGCCAGCAGCAAAGCGCGTACAGGCACAGATACGCAGTATTTT. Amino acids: CASSKARTGTDTQYF.

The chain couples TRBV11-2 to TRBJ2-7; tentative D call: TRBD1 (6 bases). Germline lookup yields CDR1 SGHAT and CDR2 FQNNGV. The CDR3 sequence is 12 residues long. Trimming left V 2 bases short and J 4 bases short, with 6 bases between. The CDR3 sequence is CASSLRGYEQYF. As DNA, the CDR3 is TGTGCCAGCAGCTTAAGGGGGTACGAGCAGTACTTC.

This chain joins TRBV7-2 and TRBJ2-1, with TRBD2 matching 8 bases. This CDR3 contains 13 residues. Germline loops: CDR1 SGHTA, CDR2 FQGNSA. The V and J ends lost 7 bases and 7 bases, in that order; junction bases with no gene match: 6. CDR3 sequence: CASTLAGWNEQFF. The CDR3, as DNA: TGTGCCAGCACCCTAGCGGGTTGGAATGAGCAGTTCTTC.

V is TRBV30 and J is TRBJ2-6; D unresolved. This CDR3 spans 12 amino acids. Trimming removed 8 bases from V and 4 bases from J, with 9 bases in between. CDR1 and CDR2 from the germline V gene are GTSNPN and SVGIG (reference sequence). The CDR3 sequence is CARMVGANVLTF. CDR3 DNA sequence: TGTGCCCGCATGGTGGGGGCCAACGTCCTGACTTTC.

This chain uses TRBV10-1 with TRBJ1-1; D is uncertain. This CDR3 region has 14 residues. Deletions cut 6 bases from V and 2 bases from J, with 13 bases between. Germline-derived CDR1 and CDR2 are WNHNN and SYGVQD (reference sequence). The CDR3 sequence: CASSRTPFNTEAFF. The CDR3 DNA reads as TGCGCCAGCAGCAGAACTCCCTTTAACACTGAAGCTTTCTTT.

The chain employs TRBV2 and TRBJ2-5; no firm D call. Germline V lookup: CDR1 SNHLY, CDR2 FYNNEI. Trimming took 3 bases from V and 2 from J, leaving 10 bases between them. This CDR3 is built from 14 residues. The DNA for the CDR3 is TGTGCCAGCAGTGACCTGGGAAATCAAGAGACCCAGTACTTC. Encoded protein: CASSDLGNQETQYF.

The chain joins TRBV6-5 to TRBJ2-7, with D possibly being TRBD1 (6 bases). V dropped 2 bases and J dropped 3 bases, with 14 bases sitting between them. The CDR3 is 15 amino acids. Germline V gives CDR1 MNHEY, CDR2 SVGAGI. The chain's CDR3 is CASSYLRAQGYEQYF. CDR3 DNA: TGTGCCAGCAGTTACCTCAGGGCACAGGGCTACGAGCAGTACTTC.

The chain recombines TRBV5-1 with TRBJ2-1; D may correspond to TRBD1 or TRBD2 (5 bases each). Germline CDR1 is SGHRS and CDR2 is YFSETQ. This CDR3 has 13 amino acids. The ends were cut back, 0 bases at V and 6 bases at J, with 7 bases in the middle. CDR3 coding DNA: TGCGCCAGCAGCTTGGGGGGGAGCAATGAGCAGTTCTTC. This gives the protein CASSLGGSNEQFF.

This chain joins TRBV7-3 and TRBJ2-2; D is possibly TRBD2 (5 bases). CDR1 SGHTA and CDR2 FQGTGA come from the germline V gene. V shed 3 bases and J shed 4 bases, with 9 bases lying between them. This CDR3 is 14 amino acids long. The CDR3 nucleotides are TGTGCCAGCAGCTTTTATGAGGGCACCGGGGAGCTGTTTTTT. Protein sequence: CASSFYEGTGELFF.

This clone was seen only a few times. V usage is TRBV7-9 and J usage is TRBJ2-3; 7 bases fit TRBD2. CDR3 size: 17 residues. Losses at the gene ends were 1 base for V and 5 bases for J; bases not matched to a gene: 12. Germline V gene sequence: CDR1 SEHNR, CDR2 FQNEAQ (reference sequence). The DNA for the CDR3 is TGTGCCAGCAGCTTAGGAGCGGGATCAGGGATTATAGATACGCAGTATTTT. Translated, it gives CASSLGAGSGIIDTQYF.

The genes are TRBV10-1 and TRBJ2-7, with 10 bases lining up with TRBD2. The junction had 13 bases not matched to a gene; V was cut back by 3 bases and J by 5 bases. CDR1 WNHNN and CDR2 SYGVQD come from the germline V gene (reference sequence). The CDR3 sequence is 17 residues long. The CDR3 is CASSDSETLAGANEQYF. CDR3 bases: TGCGCCAGCAGTGATTCGGAAACCCTAGCGGGAGCCAACGAGCAGTACTTC.

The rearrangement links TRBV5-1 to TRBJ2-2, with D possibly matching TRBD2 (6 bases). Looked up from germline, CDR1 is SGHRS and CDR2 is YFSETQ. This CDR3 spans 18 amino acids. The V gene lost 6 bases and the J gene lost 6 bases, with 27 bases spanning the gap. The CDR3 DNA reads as TGCGCCAGCACGGAGGCGGGATCCGCTAGGGTTAGACCCGGGGAGCTGTTTTTT. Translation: CASTEAGSARVRPGELFF.

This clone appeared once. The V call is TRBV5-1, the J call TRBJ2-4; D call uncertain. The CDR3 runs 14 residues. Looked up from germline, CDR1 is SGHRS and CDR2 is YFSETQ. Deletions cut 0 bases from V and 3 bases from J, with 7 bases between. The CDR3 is CASSLAVDKNIQYF. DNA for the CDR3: TGCGCCAGCAGCTTGGCCGTGGACAAAAACATTCAGTACTTC.

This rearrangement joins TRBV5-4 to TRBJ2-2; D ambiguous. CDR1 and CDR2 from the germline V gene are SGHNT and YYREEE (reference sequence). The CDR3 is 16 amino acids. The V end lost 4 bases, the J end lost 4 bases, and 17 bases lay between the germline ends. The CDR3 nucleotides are TGTGCCAGCAGCATTGGGGTCCTTGAGATCACCGGGGAGCTGTTTTTT. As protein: CASSIGVLEITGELFF.

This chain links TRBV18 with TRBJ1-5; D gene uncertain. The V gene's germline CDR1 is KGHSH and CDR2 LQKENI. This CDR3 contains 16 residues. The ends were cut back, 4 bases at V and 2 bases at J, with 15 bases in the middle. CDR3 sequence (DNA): TGTGCCAGCTCACTCGAGACCCAAAGCCGCAATCAGCCCCAGCATTTT. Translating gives CASSLETQSRNQPQHF.

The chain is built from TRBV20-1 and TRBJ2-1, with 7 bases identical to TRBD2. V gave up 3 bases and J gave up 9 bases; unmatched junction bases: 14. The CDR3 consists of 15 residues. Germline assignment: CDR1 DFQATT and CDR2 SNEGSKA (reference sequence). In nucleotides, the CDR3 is TGCAGTGCTAGTAAGGTGGGAGGGCCGGGTATTGAGCAGTTCTTC. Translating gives CSASKVGGPGIEQFF.

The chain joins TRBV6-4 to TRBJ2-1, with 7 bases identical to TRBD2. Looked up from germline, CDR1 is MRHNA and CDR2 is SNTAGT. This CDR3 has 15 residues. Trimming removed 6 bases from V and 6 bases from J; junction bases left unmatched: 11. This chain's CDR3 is CASSRGAGVSNEQFF. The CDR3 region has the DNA TGTGCCAGCAGCCGGGGCGCGGGAGTGAGCAATGAGCAGTTCTTC.

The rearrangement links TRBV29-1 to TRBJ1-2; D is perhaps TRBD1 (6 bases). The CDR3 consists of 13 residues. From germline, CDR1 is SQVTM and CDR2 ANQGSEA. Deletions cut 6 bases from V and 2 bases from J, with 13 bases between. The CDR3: CSVRDTLNYGYTF. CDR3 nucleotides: TGCAGCGTCCGGGACACCCTGAACTATGGCTACACCTTC.

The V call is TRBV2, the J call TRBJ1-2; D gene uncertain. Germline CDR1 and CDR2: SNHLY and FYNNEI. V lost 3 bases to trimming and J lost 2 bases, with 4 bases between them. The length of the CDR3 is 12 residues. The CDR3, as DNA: TGTGCCAGCAGTGACAGCAACTATGGCTACACCTTC. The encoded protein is CASSDSNYGYTF.

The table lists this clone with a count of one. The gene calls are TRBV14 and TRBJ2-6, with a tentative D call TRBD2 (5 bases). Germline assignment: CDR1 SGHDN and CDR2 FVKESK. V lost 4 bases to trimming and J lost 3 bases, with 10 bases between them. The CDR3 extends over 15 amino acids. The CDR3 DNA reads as TGTGCCAGCAGCCTGGAGGTTAGTGGGGCCAACGTCCTGACTTTC. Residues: CASSLEVSGANVLTF.

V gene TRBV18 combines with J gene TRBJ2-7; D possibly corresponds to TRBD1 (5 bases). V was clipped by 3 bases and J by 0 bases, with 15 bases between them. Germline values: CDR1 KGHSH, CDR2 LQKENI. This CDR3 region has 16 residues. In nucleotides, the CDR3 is TGTGCCAGCTCACCTTTAGGGGCGGATAGCTCCTACGAGCAGTACTTC. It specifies CASSPLGADSSYEQYF.

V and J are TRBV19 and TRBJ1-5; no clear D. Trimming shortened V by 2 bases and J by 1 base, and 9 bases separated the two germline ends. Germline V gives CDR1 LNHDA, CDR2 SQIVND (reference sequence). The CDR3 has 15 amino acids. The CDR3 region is CASSIKGTSNQPQHF. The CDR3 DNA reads TGTGCCAGTAGTATAAAAGGTACAAGCAATCAGCCCCAGCATTTT.

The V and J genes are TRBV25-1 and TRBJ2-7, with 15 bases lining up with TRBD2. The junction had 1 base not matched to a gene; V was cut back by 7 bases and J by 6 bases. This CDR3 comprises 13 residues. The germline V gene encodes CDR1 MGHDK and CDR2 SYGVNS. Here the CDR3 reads CASTGLAGGEQYF. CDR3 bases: TGTGCCAGCACGGGACTAGCGGGAGGCGAGCAGTACTTC.

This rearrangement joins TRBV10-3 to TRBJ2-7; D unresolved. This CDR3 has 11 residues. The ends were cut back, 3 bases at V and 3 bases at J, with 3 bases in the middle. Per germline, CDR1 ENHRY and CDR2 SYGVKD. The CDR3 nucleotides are TGTGCCATCAGTGAAGTCTACGAGCAGTACTTC. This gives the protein CAISEVYEQYF.

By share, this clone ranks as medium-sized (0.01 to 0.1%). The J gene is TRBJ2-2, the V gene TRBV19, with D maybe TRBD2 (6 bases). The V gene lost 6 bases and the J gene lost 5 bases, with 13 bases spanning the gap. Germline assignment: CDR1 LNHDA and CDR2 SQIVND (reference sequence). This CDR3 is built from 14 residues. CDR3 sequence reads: CASSAGLVTGELFF. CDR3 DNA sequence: TGTGCCAGTAGCGCGGGATTGGTTACCGGGGAGCTGTTTTTT.

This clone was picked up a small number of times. The CDR3 DNA sequence: TGCGCCAGCAGTGGGACAAGCTACGAGCAGTACTTC. Protein product: CASSGTSYEQYF. This chain connects TRBV10-1 to TRBJ2-7; tentative D call: TRBD1 (5 bases). The germline CDR1 and CDR2 sequences are WNHNN and SYGVQD (reference sequence). With 4 bases removed from V and 3 bases from J, the gap between germline ends came to 7 bases. This CDR3 is 12 amino acids long.

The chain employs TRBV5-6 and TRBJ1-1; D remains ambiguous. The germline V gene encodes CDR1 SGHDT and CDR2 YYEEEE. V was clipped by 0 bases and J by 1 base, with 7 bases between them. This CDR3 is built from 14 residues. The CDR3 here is CASSLGSANTEAFF. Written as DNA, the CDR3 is TGTGCCAGCAGCTTGGGCAGCGCGAACACTGAAGCTTTCTTT.